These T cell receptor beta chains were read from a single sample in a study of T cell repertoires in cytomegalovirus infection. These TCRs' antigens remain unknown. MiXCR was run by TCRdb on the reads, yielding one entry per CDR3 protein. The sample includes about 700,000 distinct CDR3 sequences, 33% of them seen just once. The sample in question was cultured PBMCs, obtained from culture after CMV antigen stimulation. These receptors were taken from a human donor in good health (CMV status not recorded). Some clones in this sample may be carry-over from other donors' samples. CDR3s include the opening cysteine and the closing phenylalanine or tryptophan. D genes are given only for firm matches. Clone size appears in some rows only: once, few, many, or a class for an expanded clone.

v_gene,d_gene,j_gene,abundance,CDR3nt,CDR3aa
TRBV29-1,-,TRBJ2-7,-,TGCAGCGTTGGCCTCGACTGGGACGAGCAGTACTTC,CSVGLDWDEQYF
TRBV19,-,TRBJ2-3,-,TGTGCCAGTAAAGGCGGATTCGCGGGAGATACGCAGTATTTT,CASKGGFAGDTQYF
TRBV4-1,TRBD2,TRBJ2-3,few,TGCGCCAGCAGCTGGCGGGCTAGCGGGGACACAGATACGCAGTATTTT,CASSWRASGDTDTQYF
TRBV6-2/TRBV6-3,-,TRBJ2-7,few,TGTGCCAGCAGTCCAAACTGGGGACTGGACTACGAGCAGTACTTC,CASSPNWGLDYEQYF
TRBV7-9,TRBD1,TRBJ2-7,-,TGTGCCAGCAGCTTAGACAGGGGGCGAATCTACGAGCAGTACTTC,CASSLDRGRIYEQYF
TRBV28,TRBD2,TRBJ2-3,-,TGTGCCAGCGACACTAGCGGGCGCACAGATACGCAGTATTTT,CASDTSGRTDTQYF
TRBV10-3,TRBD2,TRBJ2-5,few,TGTGCCATCAGTGAGGGTCTAGCGGGGGGAGAGACCCAGTACTTC,CAISEGLAGGETQYF
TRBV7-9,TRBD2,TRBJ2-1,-,TGTGCCAGCAGTTTCCGACTAGCGGGGGATTGGCAGTCCTTC,CASSFRLAGDWQSF
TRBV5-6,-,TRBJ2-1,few,TGTGCCAGCAGCCGGCAGGGTTCCCCTCAATACAATGAGCAGTTCTTC,CASSRQGSPQYNEQFF
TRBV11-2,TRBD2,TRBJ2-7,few,TGTGCCAGCAGCTTAGCCGTGGGACTAGCGGGGTACGAGCAGTACTTC,CASSLAVGLAGYEQYF
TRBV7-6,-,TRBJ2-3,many,TGTGCCAGCAGCTTTGTTGGGGGCGTTAGCTGGGCAGATACGCAGTATTTT,CASSFVGGVSWADTQYF
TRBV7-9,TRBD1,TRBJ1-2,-,TGTGCCAGCAGCCGGGGACAGGGAGTGTCCGGCTACACCTTC,CASSRGQGVSGYTF
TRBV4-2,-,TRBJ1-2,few,TGTGCCAGCAGCCACGTACCACAGGTTAGTTCGTCCCTCAACTATGGCTACACCTTC,CASSHVPQVSSSLNYGYTF
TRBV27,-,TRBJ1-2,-,TGTGCCAGCAGTTTATCAGGACAGCACTATGGCTACACCTTC,CASSLSGQHYGYTF
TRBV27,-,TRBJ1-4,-,TGTGCCAGCAGTTCAAGGCCTACAACTAATGAAAAACTGTTTTTT,CASSSRPTTNEKLFF
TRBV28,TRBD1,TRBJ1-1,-,TGTGCCAGCAGTTTAGTGGACAGGAAACCGAACACTGAAGCTTTCTTT,CASSLVDRKPNTEAFF